The 20 T cell receptor beta chains listed next were all sequenced from one sample in a study of blood T cell repertoires in COVID-19 (dated by TCRdb to about 2020). The library was prepared using the immunoSEQ multiplex PCR assay. Entries here come from immuneACCESS through TCRdb and include only in-frame sequences with V and J called. Some clones fail to appear in such tables; in the studies checked, an unresolved V gene covers under half of the shortfall, and the cause of the remainder is unknown. The sample yields 280,000 or so clones; about 86% were counted once. In total, the top ten clones hold roughly 1.9% of the sample. Sequenced sample: peripheral blood. The receptors were gathered from a woman younger than 45 who had recovered from COVID-19.

V usage is TRBV9 and J usage is TRBJ2-1, with no clear D. This CDR3 is built from 12 residues. CDR1 and CDR2 from the germline V gene are SGDLS and YYNGEE. Trimming removed 4 bases at V and 8 bases at J, with 10 bases between. The CDR3 DNA is TGTGCCAGCAGCCAAAGCCTGGATGAGCAGTTCTTC. Protein: CASSQSLDEQFF.

The chain joins TRBV29-1 to TRBJ1-2; maybe TRBD1 (6 bases). Looked up from germline, CDR1 is SQVTM and CDR2 is ANQGSEA. V was pared by 7 bases and J by 0 bases, with 12 bases between. This CDR3 region has 13 residues. CDR3 sequence reads: CSAEDRANYGYTF. The DNA of the CDR3 is TGCAGCGCAGAGGACAGAGCTAACTATGGCTACACCTTC. Together with reference TRBV29-1 and TRBJ1-2, the CDR3 gives the full variable domain: SAVISQKPSRDICQRGTSLTIQCQVDSQVTMMFWYRQQPGQSLTLIATANQGSEATYESGFVIDKFPISRPNLTFSTLTVSNMSPEDSSIYLCSAEDRANYGYTFGSGTRLTVV.

The J gene is TRBJ1-1, the V gene TRBV28; weak D call: TRBD1 (5 bases). Trimming removed 2 bases at V and 2 bases at J, with 9 bases between. The CDR3 has 14 residues. From germline, CDR1 is MDHEN and CDR2 SYDVKM. The CDR3 region is CASSLRRANTEAFF. CDR3 DNA sequence: TGTGCCAGCAGTTTACGCAGGGCCAACACTGAAGCTTTCTTT.

As regards this clone: This sample includes further DNA sequences coding for the same CDR3. The chain recombines TRBV7-9 with TRBJ2-7; D might be TRBD2 (5 bases). The germline gives CDR1 SEHNR, CDR2 FQNEAQ (reference sequence). The length of the CDR3 is 13 residues. Trimming took off 2 bases at V and 2 bases at J, with 7 bases between the two ends. CDR3 sequence reads: CASSLPGTYEQYF. Here the CDR3 DNA reads TGTGCCAGCAGCTTACCGGGGACCTACGAGCAGTACTTC.

V gene TRBV5-6 combines with J gene TRBJ2-7, with 8 bases identical to TRBD1. V dropped 3 bases and J dropped 9; count of bases not matched to a gene: 17. The CDR3 length is 16 residues. CDR1 is SGHDT, CDR2 YYEEEE, per germline. Here the CDR3 reads CASSSRRGQVLVGQYF. CDR3 nucleotide sequence: TGTGCCAGCAGCTCCCGTAGGGGACAGGTTCTAGTAGGGCAGTACTTC.

The chain carries TRBV4-2 and TRBJ1-1, with 10 bases aligning to TRBD1. Germline CDR1 is LGHNA and CDR2 is YNFKEQ. After removal of 1 base from V and 5 bases from J, the junction contained 16 bases not matched to a gene. The CDR3 length is 19 residues. This CDR3 reads CASSQVGGGQGWRGTEAFF. Written as DNA, the CDR3 is TGTGCCAGCAGCCAAGTTGGAGGGGGACAGGGGTGGAGAGGTACTGAAGCTTTCTTT.

The J gene is TRBJ2-1, the V gene TRBV5-4, with 11 bases aligning to TRBD2. Losses at the gene ends were 0 bases for V and 9 bases for J; bases not matched to a gene: 5. The CDR3 has 15 residues. In germline, CDR1 is SGHNT, CDR2 YYREEE (reference sequence). The CDR3, as DNA: TGTGCCAGCAGCTTGGCAGTAGCGGGGGGGGCTGAGCAGTTCTTC. Amino acid sequence: CASSLAVAGGAEQFF.

The gene calls are TRBV10-3 and TRBJ1-5; no firm D call. CDR3 length: 15 residues. The germline gives CDR1 ENHRY, CDR2 SYGVKD. Trimming left V 5 bases short and J 0 bases short, with 11 bases between. The CDR3 DNA follows: TGTGCCATCAGTTGGGCGCAGACTAGCAATCAGCCCCAGCATTTT. Translating it yields CAISWAQTSNQPQHF.

The gene calls are TRBV5-1 and TRBJ1-3; D uncertain. V gave up 1 base and J gave up 4 bases, with 12 bases separating them. The CDR3 is made up of 15 amino acids. In germline, CDR1 is SGHRS, CDR2 YFSETQ. The CDR3 reads CASSLMGEKGNTIYF. CDR3 nucleotides: TGCGCCAGCAGCTTGATGGGAGAGAAAGGAAACACCATATATTTT.

The chain carries TRBV5-1 and TRBJ2-1; a weak D match, TRBD2 (6 bases). Germline V CDR1 and CDR2: SGHRS, YFSETQ. Trimming pared 2 bases from V and 6 bases from J, leaving 18 bases between. The CDR3 runs to 16 residues. The CDR3 region has the DNA TGCGCCAGCAGCTTCACGGCCGGGACTGGCTCCAATGAGCAGTTCTTC. It is translated as CASSFTAGTGSNEQFF.

The V and J genes are TRBV10-3 and TRBJ1-1; 9 bases agree with TRBD1. The CDR3 extends over 15 amino acids. Trimming took 4 bases from V and 6 from J; bases not matched to a gene: 9. In germline, CDR1 is ENHRY, CDR2 SYGVKD. CDR3 in amino acids: CAISAYTGGASEAFF. Here the CDR3 DNA reads TGTGCCATCAGTGCTTACACAGGGGGCGCCTCTGAAGCTTTCTTT.

The chain employs TRBV6-6 and TRBJ1-2, with TRBD1 as a possible D gene (5 bases). The V gene's germline CDR1 is MNHNY and CDR2 SVGAGI (reference sequence). Trimming pared 3 bases from V and 6 bases from J, leaving 8 bases between. CDR3 size: 12 residues. CDR3: CASSYRGDGYTF. The CDR3 coding sequence is TGTGCCAGCAGTTATCGGGGGGATGGCTACACCTTC.

The chain carries TRBV6-1 and TRBJ2-1, with 12 positions matching TRBD2. V trimming: 1 base; J trimming: 6 bases; junction bases outside the gene matches: 4. Germline-derived CDR1 and CDR2 are MNHNS and SASEGT. CDR3 size: 16 residues. CDR3 amino acids: CASSEGLAGGRNEQFF. The CDR3 DNA follows: TGTGCCAGCAGTGAAGGTCTAGCGGGGGGGCGCAATGAGCAGTTCTTC.

This chain connects TRBV3-1 (or the pseudogene TRBV3-2) to TRBJ2-2; 9 positions match TRBD2. The V and J ends lost 4 bases and 6 bases, in that order; junction bases with no gene match: 9. From germline, CDR1 is LGHDT and CDR2 YNNKEL (reference sequence). This CDR3 comprises 16 residues. In nucleotides, the CDR3 is TGTGCCAGCAGCCTCTTGCGCGGGGGGGCCGCCGGGGAGCTGTTTTTT. Translating it yields CASSLLRGGAAGELFF.

The V gene is TRBV5-1, the J gene TRBJ1-5, with D possibly matching TRBD1 (5 bases). This CDR3 spans 15 amino acids. The germline V gene encodes CDR1 SGHRS and CDR2 YFSETQ. V was cut by 1 base and J by 0 bases, with 8 bases left in between. The DNA for the CDR3 is TGCGCCAGCAGCTTGATAGGGGATAGCAATCAGCCCCAGCATTTT. This sequence encodes CASSLIGDSNQPQHF. The whole variable domain, filled in from reference TRBV5-1 and TRBJ1-5, reads KAGVTQTPRYLIKTRGQQVTLSCSPISGHRSVSWYQQTPGQGLQFLFEYFSETQRNKGNFPGRFSGRQFSNSRSEMNVSTLELGDSALYLCASSLIGDSNQPQHFGDGTRLSIL.

This chain joins TRBV19 and TRBJ2-2; TRBD2 matches 7 bases. Germline CDR1 reads LNHDA; CDR2 reads SQIVND (reference sequence). The V segment lost 3 bases and the J segment 0 bases; nucleotides outside the gene matches: 4. The CDR3 runs to 16 residues. The CDR3 DNA is TGTGCCAGTAGTATCATAGCGGGTTCGAACACCGGGGAGCTGTTTTTT. Translating gives CASSIIAGSNTGELFF.

This chain links TRBV20-1 with TRBJ1-2; 10 nucleotides agree with TRBD1. Germline V gene sequence: CDR1 DFQATT, CDR2 SNEGSKA (reference sequence). The V gene end was trimmed by 3 bases and the J gene end by 4 bases; junction bases not matched to a gene: 17. The CDR3 consists of 18 residues. The CDR3: CSASSRGNTGQGGYGYTF. The CDR3 DNA reads TGCAGTGCTAGTAGCCGGGGCAACACCGGACAGGGGGGCTATGGCTACACCTTC.

Remarks on this clone: Distinct nucleotide sequences in the sample also encode this CDR3. V gene TRBV28 combines with J gene TRBJ2-5; the D gene is possibly TRBD1 (6 bases). V lost 1 base to trimming and J lost 5 bases, with 8 bases between them. CDR3 length equals 13 residues. CDR1 and CDR2 from the germline V gene are MDHEN and SYDVKM. The CDR3 coding sequence is TGTGCCAGCAGTTTATCAGGGGTGGAGACCCAGTACTTC. Encoded protein: CASSLSGVETQYF.

This clone came up a few times. The gene calls are TRBV19 and TRBJ1-2; no firm D call. Germline V lookup: CDR1 LNHDA, CDR2 SQIVND (reference sequence). This CDR3 spans 14 amino acids. The V end was cut by 6 bases, the J end by 4 bases, with 15 bases between. CDR3 loop: CASRAVEVSYGYTF. The CDR3 DNA sequence: TGTGCCAGTAGGGCTGTCGAGGTCAGCTATGGCTACACCTTC.

This clone was picked up one time. CDR3 sequence (DNA): TGTGCCAGCAGCTTTAAGACCCCCCCCGGAGGAGAGACCCAGTACTTC. This gives the protein CASSFKTPPGGETQYF. The chain uses TRBV27 and TRBJ2-5, with D possibly matching TRBD2 (5 bases). CDR1 and CDR2 (germline): MNHEY, SMNVEV (reference sequence). The V end lost 6 bases, the J end lost 4 bases, and 21 bases lay between the germline ends. The CDR3 covers 16 residues.